The clone carrying this TCR beta chain came up once. The data are from a study of blood T cell repertoires in COVID-19. Study-wide background: Some COVID-19 samples were acute and others convalescent; all came from the United States, Italy and Spain. In each case, the material was cDNA or gDNA derived from T cells, B-cell-depleted T cells, or PBMCs.

In the source study's methods: Estimated nucleated cell counts came from reference gene primer amplification. Sequencing used immunoSEQ multiplex PCR; TCRdb keeps in-frame clones, though not all of them. V, J and clone size were drawn from that table, and D and trimming were deduced from the DNA. This table has 150,000 or so clones, 65% to 90% appearing once. The CDR3 runs to 15 residues. Germline V CDR1 and CDR2: LGHDT, YNNKEL (reference sequence). V lost 5 bases and J lost 7, with 17 bases in between. Patients at the Seattle site were enrolled during active infection and followed longitudinally. Material for sequencing was peripheral blood. This clonotype was obtained from a woman aged 55-75 years with COVID-19, enrolled during active disease. J is TRBJ1-4 and V is TRBV3-1 (or the pseudogene TRBV3-2); perhaps TRBD1 as D (6 bases). CDR3 bases: TGTGCCAGCAGCAAGGGGGGGTGGGGAACTGAAAAACTGTTTTTT. This translates into CASSKGGWGTEKLFF.